This TCR beta chain was retrieved from a study of blood T cell repertoires in COVID-19. Assay used: immunoSEQ multiplex PCR; TCRdb lists only in-frame clones, some missing. Among under 300,000 clones, roughly nine tenths were seen once, and the ten largest hold around 3%. The germline V gene has CDR1 SGHAT and CDR2 FQNNGV. V lost 5 bases, J lost 4 bases, and 7 bases stayed unmatched. This CDR3 contains 14 residues. The specimen sequenced was PBMCs or T cells enriched from blood (not recorded which). This chain joins TRBV11-2 and TRBJ2-5; 7 bases align to TRBD1. The origin of this receptor is a woman in her forties or fifties who had recovered from COVID-19. CDR3 nucleotide sequence: TGTGCCAGCAGCCCGACAACAGGGGCAGAGACCCAGTACTTC. It is translated as CASSPTTGAETQYF. The full variable domain, its missing parts supplied by reference TRBV11-2 and TRBJ2-5, is EAGVAQSPRYKIIEKRQSVAFWCNPISGHATLYWYQQILGQGPKLLIQFQNNGVVDDSQLPKDRFSAERLKGVDSTLKIQPAKLEDSAVYLCASSPTTGAETQYFGPGTRLLVL.